This T cell receptor (beta chain) was captured in a study of radiotherapy plus CTLA-4 blockade in lung cancer. Findings and limits, study-wide: Alongside interferon-beta, early blood T cell clone dynamics were reportedly the best predictor of response.

The study treated chemo-refractory metastatic non-small-cell lung cancer patients with focal radiation plus ipilimumab CTLA-4 blockade. Germline CDR1 reads MNHNS; CDR2 reads SASEGT. This CDR3 is built from 16 residues. J lost 9 bases, V lost 6 bases, and 12 bases had no gene match. Concerning this clone itself: Its antigen is unidentified.

TCRdb keeps only in-frame clones here, not all; method: immunoSEQ multiplex PCR. Of 60,000 to 70,000 clones in the sample, around 80% were seen once. This chain joins TRBV6-1 and TRBJ2-1; 12 positions match TRBD2. The specimen was peripheral blood, collected from a patient treated with radiotherapy plus ipilimumab. This receptor was identified in a human donor with non-small cell lung cancer who had a complete response to radiotherapy plus ipilimumab. The CDR3 nucleotides read TGTGCCAGCAGAGAATGGACTAGCGGGAAGGAGGGTGAGCAGTTCTTC. Translated, it gives CASREWTSGKEGEQFF.